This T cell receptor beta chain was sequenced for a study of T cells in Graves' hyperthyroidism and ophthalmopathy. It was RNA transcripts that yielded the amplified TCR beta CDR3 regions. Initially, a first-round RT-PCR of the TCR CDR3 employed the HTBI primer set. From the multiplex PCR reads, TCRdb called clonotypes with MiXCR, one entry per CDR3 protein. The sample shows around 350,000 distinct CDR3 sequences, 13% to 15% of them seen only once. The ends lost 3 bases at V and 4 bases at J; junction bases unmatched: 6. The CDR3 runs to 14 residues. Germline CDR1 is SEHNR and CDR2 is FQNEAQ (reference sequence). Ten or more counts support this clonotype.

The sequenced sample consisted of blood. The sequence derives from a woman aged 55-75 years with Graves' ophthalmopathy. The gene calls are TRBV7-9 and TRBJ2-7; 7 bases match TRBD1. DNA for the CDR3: TGTGCCAGCAGCTTTACTGAACAGGGGTACGAGCAGTACTTC. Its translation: CASSFTEQGYEQYF. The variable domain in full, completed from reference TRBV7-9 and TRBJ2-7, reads DTGVSQNPRHKITKRGQNVTFRCDPISEHNRLYWYRQTLGQGPEFLTYFQNEAQLEKSRLLSDRFSAERPKGSFSTLEIQRTEQGDSAMYLCASSFTEQGYEQYFGPGTRLTVT.